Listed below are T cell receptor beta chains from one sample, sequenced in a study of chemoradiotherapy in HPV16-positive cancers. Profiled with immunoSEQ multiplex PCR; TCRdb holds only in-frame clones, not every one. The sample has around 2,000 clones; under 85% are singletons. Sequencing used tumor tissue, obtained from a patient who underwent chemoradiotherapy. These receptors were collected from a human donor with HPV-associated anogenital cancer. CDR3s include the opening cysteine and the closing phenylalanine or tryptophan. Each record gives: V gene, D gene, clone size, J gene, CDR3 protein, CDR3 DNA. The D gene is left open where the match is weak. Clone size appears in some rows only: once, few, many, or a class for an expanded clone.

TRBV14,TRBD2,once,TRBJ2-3,CASSLQTSSIRTDTQYF,TGTGCCAGCAGCCTGCAGACTAGCAGTATCCGCACAGATACGCAGTATTTT
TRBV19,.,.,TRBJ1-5,CASSMIMDQPQHF,TGTGCCAGTAGTATGATAATGGATCAGCCCCAGCATTTT
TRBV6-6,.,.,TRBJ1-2,CASSYSTVYGYTF,TGTGCCAGCAGTTACTCGACAGTCTATGGCTACACCTTC
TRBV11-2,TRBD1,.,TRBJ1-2,CASSPGQDYGYTF,TGTGCCAGCAGCCCGGGACAGGACTATGGCTACACCTTC
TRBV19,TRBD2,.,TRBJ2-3,CASSIEWTSGTDTQYF,TGTGCCAGTAGTATCGAGTGGACTAGCGGCACAGATACGCAGTATTTT
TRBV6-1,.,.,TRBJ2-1,CASTLGLVSTNEQFF,TGTGCCAGCACCCTGGGGCTAGTGAGCACCAATGAGCAGTTCTTC
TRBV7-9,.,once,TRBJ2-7,CASSHSGFYEQYF,TGTGCCAGCAGTCACTCGGGGTTTTACGAGCAGTACTTC
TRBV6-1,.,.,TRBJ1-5,CASSGRGKVGQPQHF,TGTGCCAGCAGTGGGAGGGGAAAAGTCGGTCAGCCCCAGCATTTT
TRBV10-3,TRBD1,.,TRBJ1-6,CAIRGQGSSYNSPLHF,TGTGCCATCAGAGGACAGGGGAGCTCCTATAATTCACCCCTCCACTTT
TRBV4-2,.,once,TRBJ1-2,CASSQDLTGPLGYTF,TGTGCCAGCAGCCAAGACTTAACAGGTCCCCTTGGCTACACCTTC
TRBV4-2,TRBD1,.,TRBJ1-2,CASSQVDREEEGYTF,TGTGCCAGCAGCCAAGTCGACAGGGAGGAAGAAGGCTACACCTTC
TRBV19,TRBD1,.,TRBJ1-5,CASSGTGNQPQHF,TGTGCCAGTAGTGGGACAGGGAATCAGCCCCAGCATTTT
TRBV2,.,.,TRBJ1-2,CASSQRAGAYGYTF,TGTGCCAGCAGTCAGAGAGCAGGGGCCTATGGCTACACCTTC
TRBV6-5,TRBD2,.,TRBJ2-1,CASSYVAGGRNEQFF,TGTGCCAGCAGTTACGTAGCGGGGGGAAGAAATGAGCAGTTCTTC
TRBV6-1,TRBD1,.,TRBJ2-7,CASRVGTGMSYEQYF,TGTGCCAGCAGAGTTGGGACAGGGATGTCCTACGAGCAGTACTTC
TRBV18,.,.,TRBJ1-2,CASSPQFGYGYTF,TGTGCCAGCTCACCACAGTTTGGTTATGGCTACACCTTC